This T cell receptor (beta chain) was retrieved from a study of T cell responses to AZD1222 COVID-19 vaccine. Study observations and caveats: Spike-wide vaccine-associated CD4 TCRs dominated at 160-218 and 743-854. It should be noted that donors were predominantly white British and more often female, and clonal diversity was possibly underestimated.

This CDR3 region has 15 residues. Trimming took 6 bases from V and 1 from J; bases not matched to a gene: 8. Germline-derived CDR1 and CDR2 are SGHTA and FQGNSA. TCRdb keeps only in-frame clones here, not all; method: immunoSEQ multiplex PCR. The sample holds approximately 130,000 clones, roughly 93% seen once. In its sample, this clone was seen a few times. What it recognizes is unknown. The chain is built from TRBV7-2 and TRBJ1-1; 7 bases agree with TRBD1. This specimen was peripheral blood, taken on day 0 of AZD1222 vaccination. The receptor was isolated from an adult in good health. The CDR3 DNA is TGTGCCAGCAGTCTTACGACAGGGTCGAACACTGAAGCTTTCTTT. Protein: CASSLTTGSNTEAFF.